Each of the 21 T cell receptor beta chains below was sequenced from the same sample in a study of cytomegalovirus exposure and HLA in healthy donors. PCR was performed using 60 Vbeta and 13 Jbeta primers. Method: immunoSEQ multiplex PCR; TCRdb's copy keeps in-frame clones and lacks some. The sample yields about 200,000 clones, 82% seen once. Sequenced sample: PBMCs. These receptors came from a boy aged 2-9 years in good health and CMV-seronegative.

Note on this clone: The same CDR3 is also encoded by other DNA sequences in this sample. V gene TRBV2 combines with J gene TRBJ1-1, with D hard to call. Germline V gene lookup returns CDR1 SNHLY and CDR2 FYNNEI. V dropped 4 bases and J dropped 3 bases, with 6 bases sitting between them. This CDR3 spans 12 amino acids. The CDR3 DNA reads as TGTGCCAGCAGTGCAGAGGACACTGAAGCTTTCTTT. It is translated as CASSAEDTEAFF.

The chain is built from TRBV7-9 and TRBJ2-4; 15 nucleotides align to TRBD2. CDR1 SEHNR and CDR2 FQNEAQ come from the germline V gene (reference sequence). J was trimmed by 1 base and V by 3 bases; bases with no gene match: 4. The CDR3 totals 18 residues. CDR3 nucleotides: TGTGCCAGCAGCTTCGGGACTAGCGGGGGGCTGGCCAAAAACATTCAGTACTTC. Residues: CASSFGTSGGLAKNIQYF. Full variable domain (rest looked up from reference TRBV7-9 and TRBJ2-4): DTGVSQNPRHKITKRGQNVTFRCDPISEHNRLYWYRQTLGQGPEFLTYFQNEAQLEKSRLLSDRFSAERPKGSFSTLEIQRTEQGDSAMYLCASSFGTSGGLAKNIQYFGAGTRLSVL.

J is TRBJ2-7 and V is TRBV6-1, with TRBD2 matching 7 bases. With V trimmed by 8 bases and J by 4 bases, 14 bases remained unmatched. In germline, CDR1 is MNHNS, CDR2 SASEGT. The CDR3 has 15 residues. The CDR3 sequence: CASATGPGGSYEQYF. The CDR3 DNA reads TGTGCCAGCGCTACCGGCCCCGGCGGGAGTTACGAGCAGTACTTC.

This chain uses TRBV7-2 with TRBJ2-1, with D perhaps matching TRBD1 (6 bases). V lost 1 base, J lost 9 bases, and 16 bases lay in between. The germline V gene has CDR1 SGHTA and CDR2 FQGNSA. This CDR3 has 15 amino acids. The CDR3 is CASSLVYPGASEQFF. The CDR3 DNA sequence: TGTGCCAGCAGCTTAGTTTACCCAGGGGCTAGTGAGCAGTTCTTC. The complete variable domain, with remaining parts taken from reference TRBV7-2 and TRBJ2-1, reads GAGVSQSPSNKVTEKGKDVELRCDPISGHTALYWYRQSLGQGLEFLIYFQGNSAPDKSGLPSDRFSAERTGGSVSTLTIQRTQQEDSAVYLCASSLVYPGASEQFFGPGTRLTVL.

The chain employs TRBV7-8 and TRBJ2-3; 7 bases map to TRBD1. V gave up 4 bases and J gave up 1 base; unmatched junction bases: 11. In germline, CDR1 is SGHVS, CDR2 FQNEAQ. This CDR3 contains 17 residues. CDR3 sequence: CASSSKNRGYRTDTQYF. Here the CDR3 DNA reads TGTGCCAGCAGCTCAAAAAACAGGGGATACCGCACAGATACGCAGTATTTT.

J is TRBJ2-1 and V is TRBV7-8; no clear D. The germline V gene has CDR1 SGHVS and CDR2 FQNEAQ. The CDR3 is 16 amino acids. The ends were cut back, 1 base at V and 2 bases at J, with 12 bases in the middle. The CDR3 DNA sequence: TGTGCCAGCAGCTTAGGGAGTGGCCGCCCCTACAATGAGCAGTTCTTC. Protein sequence: CASSLGSGRPYNEQFF.

This sequence joins TRBV15 and TRBJ1-2; D remains unclear. Germline loops: CDR1 LNHNV, CDR2 YYDKDF (reference sequence). The CDR3 is 15 residues long. The ends were cut back, 0 bases at V and 0 bases at J, with 8 bases in the middle. CDR3 bases: TGTGCCACCAGCAGAGATTTCGGAGCTAACTATGGCTACACCTTC. It yields the protein CATSRDFGANYGYTF.

This clone was seen once. The chain carries TRBV29-1 and TRBJ1-3; D gene ambiguous. Germline CDR1 reads SQVTM; CDR2 reads ANQGSEA. Trimming removed 5 bases at V and 1 base at J, with 12 bases between. CDR3 size: 14 residues. CDR3 sequence: CSVRGPSSGNTIYF. The CDR3 nucleotides are TGCAGCGTTCGCGGCCCATCGTCTGGAAACACCATATATTTT.

V is TRBV7-9 and J is TRBJ2-1; TRBD2 aligns across 7 bases. CDR1 and CDR2 (germline): SEHNR, FQNEAQ (reference sequence). This CDR3 has 15 amino acids. The trim removed 1 base at V and 4 bases at J, leaving 4 bases unmatched. Here the CDR3 DNA reads TGTGCCAGCAGCTTAGTAAGCGGGGCGTACAATGAGCAGTTCTTC. Its translation is CASSLVSGAYNEQFF.

CDR3 sequence reads: CASGTVASYEQYF. The CDR3 region has the DNA TGTGCCAGCGGTACAGTGGCCTCCTACGAGCAGTACTTC. The rearrangement uses TRBV5-5 and TRBJ2-7; no clear D gene. CDR3 length: 13 amino acids. Germline V gene sequence: CDR1 SGHKS, CDR2 YYEKEE (reference sequence). V was cut by 7 bases and J by 0 bases, with 11 bases left in between.

This clone was found a few times. The V call is TRBV11-2, the J call TRBJ2-3, with 9 nucleotides matching TRBD1. CDR3 length: 18 residues. V gave up 6 bases and J gave up 2 bases; unmatched junction bases: 15. CDR1 and CDR2 from the germline V gene are SGHAT and FQNNGV. CDR3 residues: CASSSHPTGTGNTDTQYF. For the CDR3, the DNA is TGTGCCAGCAGTTCTCACCCCACCGGGACAGGGAACACAGATACGCAGTATTTT.

The chain employs TRBV5-1 and TRBJ2-3; 11 bases are a match to TRBD2. Trimming cost V 4 bases and J 5 bases; bases outside gene matches: 12. Per the germline V gene, CDR1 is SGHRS and CDR2 is YFSETQ. This CDR3 is built from 17 residues. CDR3: CASSATSTSGARDTQYF. The DNA for the CDR3 is TGCGCCAGCAGCGCAACCTCGACTAGCGGGGCAAGAGATACGCAGTATTTT. Together with reference TRBV5-1 and TRBJ2-3, the CDR3 gives the full variable domain: KAGVTQTPRYLIKTRGQQVTLSCSPISGHRSVSWYQQTPGQGLQFLFEYFSETQRNKGNFPGRFSGRQFSNSRSEMNVSTLELGDSALYLCASSATSTSGARDTQYFGPGTRLTVL.

Only one count was recorded for this clone. The gene calls are TRBV15 and TRBJ2-4, with TRBD2 identical over 7 bases. The CDR3 extends over 16 amino acids. Trimming at V came to 3 bases and at J to 0 bases, leaving 5 bases not matched to a gene. CDR1 LNHNV and CDR2 YYDKDF come from the germline V gene (reference sequence). The CDR3: CATSSKGLIAKNIQYF. CDR3 in DNA: TGTGCCACCAGCAGTAAGGGACTAATAGCCAAAAACATTCAGTACTTC.

This rearrangement joins TRBV18 to TRBJ1-1; TRBD1 matches 7 bases. Losses at the gene ends were 4 bases for V and 3 bases for J; bases not matched to a gene: 8. From germline, CDR1 is KGHSH and CDR2 LQKENI. The CDR3 has 15 amino acids. The CDR3 here is CASSQTGQLDTEAFF. The CDR3 DNA reads as TGTGCCAGCTCACAAACGGGACAGTTGGACACTGAAGCTTTCTTT.

For the CDR3, the DNA is TGTGCCAGCAGTGGACAGGTCCGTTCACCCCTCCACTTT. Translating gives CASSGQVRSPLHF. The chain is built from TRBV6-6 and TRBJ1-6; 7 nucleotides agree with TRBD1. V shed 5 bases and J 9 bases; nucleotides not matched to a gene: 4. CDR3 size: 13 residues. Germline CDR1 reads MNHNY; CDR2 reads SVGAGI (reference sequence).

A word on this clone: Its ends do not fully match the called genes, so a read error is possible. The chain links TRBV11-1 to TRBJ2-6; TRBD1 matches 9 bases. CDR3 size: 10 residues. Germline V gene lookup returns CDR1 SGHAT and CDR2 FQDESV (reference sequence). The CDR3 spells CGESGTGRVF. CDR3 DNA sequence: TGTGGCGAAAGCGGGACAGGGCGGGTTTTC.

This rearrangement joins TRBV5-1 to TRBJ1-1, with 8 positions matching TRBD1. This CDR3 comprises 16 residues. Germline assignment: CDR1 SGHRS and CDR2 YFSETQ. The V gene end was trimmed by 1 base and the J gene end by 1 base; junction bases not matched to a gene: 6. The CDR3 nucleotides are TGCGCCAGCAGCTTGAGGGCCCAGGGGGCGAACACTGAAGCTTTCTTT. Its translation: CASSLRAQGANTEAFF. Together with reference TRBV5-1 and TRBJ1-1, the CDR3 gives the full variable domain: KAGVTQTPRYLIKTRGQQVTLSCSPISGHRSVSWYQQTPGQGLQFLFEYFSETQRNKGNFPGRFSGRQFSNSRSEMNVSTLELGDSALYLCASSLRAQGANTEAFFGQGTRLTVV.

The genes are TRBV7-2 and TRBJ1-5; 7 nucleotides agree with TRBD1. J gave up 2 bases and V 6 bases, and 4 bases lay outside the gene matches. Germline CDR1 is SGHTA and CDR2 is FQGNSA. This CDR3 comprises 14 residues. This CDR3 is CASSLDRGNQPQHF. In nucleotides, the CDR3 is TGTGCCAGCAGTCTCGACAGGGGCAATCAGCCCCAGCATTTT.

As for this clone: This sample also contains other DNA sequences that code for the same CDR3. CDR3 protein: CSVEGAAFNEQFF. In DNA, the CDR3 is TGCAGCGTCGAGGGGGCCGCATTCAATGAGCAGTTCTTC. The chain joins TRBV29-1 to TRBJ2-1, with TRBD1 matching over 7 bases. Germline assignment: CDR1 SQVTM and CDR2 ANQGSEA. V lost 6 bases and J lost 6; bases outside the gene matches: 8. The length of the CDR3 is 13 residues.

This chain connects TRBV11-2 to TRBJ2-7, with TRBD1 matching 7 bases. Germline V CDR1 and CDR2: SGHAT, FQNNGV. After removal of 1 base from V and 0 bases from J, the junction contained 3 bases not matched to a gene. The CDR3 sequence is 15 residues long. The CDR3 DNA sequence: TGTGCCAGCAGCTTAGGGTGGGACAGCTCCTACGAGCAGTACTTC. This sequence encodes CASSLGWDSSYEQYF.

The chain recombines TRBV7-2 with TRBJ2-5, with 9 bases that match TRBD1. CDR1 and CDR2 from the germline V gene are SGHTA and FQGNSA. This CDR3 comprises 14 residues. V lost 1 base and J lost 5; bases outside the gene matches: 2. The CDR3: CASSLDRGRETQYF. DNA of the CDR3: TGTGCCAGCAGCTTAGACAGGGGGCGGGAGACCCAGTACTTC.